Sequencing of this TCR beta chain was carried out in a study of cytomegalovirus exposure and HLA in healthy donors. Study-wide context: Caucasian-associated ancestry cluster membership applied to less than 85% of 398 genotyped donors. Whole-study findings and limits: Accurate HLA-A and HLA-B prediction from TCR beta sequences was reported for most subjects. Presence/absence analyses assumed roughly uniform sequencing depth across donors, which may not hold. Later analysis associated a missense DCLRE1C variant with TCR beta V- and J-gene trimming.

Both 60 Vbeta primers and 13 Jbeta primers went into the PCR. The table came from immunoSEQ multiplex PCR; TCRdb's copy has only in-frame clones and leaves some out. The sample includes fewer than 200,000 clones, roughly four fifths seen only once; the top ten take approximately 2.3%. In the case of this clone: Its cognate antigen is unknown.

Trimming cost V 3 bases and J 6 bases; bases outside gene matches: 12. The CDR3 has 16 amino acids. CDR1 and CDR2 (germline): KGHSH, LQKENI. This clonotype was obtained from a female donor in good health and CMV-seronegative. The rearrangement joins TRBV18 to TRBJ2-7; TRBD2 matches 9 bases. Specimen: PBMCs. The CDR3 nucleotides are TGTGCCAGCTCACCCTGGGCGCGGGAGGGCCAGGGCGAGCAGTACTTC. The encoded protein is CASSPWAREGQGEQYF.